This TCR beta chain was recorded in a study of T-cell reconstitution after alpha-beta-depleted transplantation in children. Findings and limits, study-wide: High day-60 TCRbeta diversity in some patients came from surviving recipient T cells and thymic progenitors. The origin of alpha-beta T cells about two months after transplant was reportedly several hundred expanded graft clones. T-cell counts and diversity at one year post-transplant came mainly from newly produced T cells.

Preparation of the TCRbeta library involved a method that used unique molecular identifiers. MiXCR, applied by TCRdb to the PCR reads, yields one record per CDR3 protein. The sample holds roughly 100,000 distinct CDR3 sequences; 6% to 9% are singletons and the top ten take about a sixth. This CDR3 comprises 14 residues. Germline CDR1 is MNHEY and CDR2 is SVGEGT. V dropped 6 bases and J dropped 4 bases, with 13 bases sitting between them. Note on this clonotype: The antigen is unknown.

The sequence was collected from a boy aged 2-15 years with acute lymphoblastic leukemia, due to receive a stem cell transplant. This sample comprised PBMCs, obtained before TCRalphabeta/CD19-depleted stem cell transplant. The chain links TRBV6-2 or TRBV6-3 to TRBJ2-1; no clear D. DNA of the CDR3: TGTGCCAGCAGGACTTGCGGCATTTACAATGAGCAGTTCTTC. Translating gives CASRTCGIYNEQFF.